This TCR beta chain was identified during a study of T cell responses to AZD1222 COVID-19 vaccine. Remarks on this clone: The antigen is undetermined.

Overall study results and limits: Donors were chiefly white British, with a greater number of females, and clonal diversity was perhaps underestimated.

The method was immunoSEQ multiplex PCR; TCRdb's version includes in-frame clones alone and lacks a portion of them. The sample carries some 97,000 clones, approximately 87% recorded once. This CDR3 is built from 13 residues. Germline assignment: CDR1 MNHEY and CDR2 SVGAGI. With 6 bases removed from V and 5 bases from J, the gap between germline ends came to 11 bases. The clonotype was recovered from an adult in good health. This rearrangement joins TRBV6-5 to TRBJ1-5; D not resolved. The source material was peripheral blood, sampled on day 0 of AZD1222 vaccination. The CDR3 loop reads CASSSSQHQPQHF. The CDR3 coding sequence is TGTGCCAGCAGCAGCTCGCAGCATCAGCCCCAGCATTTT.